These 27 T cell receptor beta chains were all obtained from the same sample, sequenced in a study of blood T cell repertoires in COVID-19. Here immunoSEQ multiplex PCR was the method, and the copy in TCRdb shows in-frame clones only, minus some. The repertoire holds roughly 230,000 clones, with about nine tenths as singletons. The sequenced material came from PBMCs or T cells enriched from blood (not recorded which). These receptors came from a man under 40 in a cohort exposed to, infected with or recovered from COVID-19 (not recorded which).

This chain uses TRBV5-1 with TRBJ2-2; the D gene is possibly TRBD2 (6 bases). Germline V CDR1 and CDR2: SGHRS, YFSETQ. The CDR3 length is 15 residues. V gave up 2 bases and J gave up 2 bases, with 10 bases separating them. The DNA for the CDR3 is TGCGCCAGCAGCTTCCGACTAGACAACACCGGGGAGCTGTTTTTT. As protein: CASSFRLDNTGELFF.

The chain employs TRBV13 and TRBJ2-7; possible D gene TRBD1, 6 bases. V was pared by 5 bases and J by 4 bases, with 21 bases between. The CDR3 loop spans 16 amino acids. Germline CDR1 and CDR2: PRHDT and FYEKMQ (reference sequence). The CDR3 bases are TGTGCCAGCAGCAGAAACAGGGTCCCCGTAGGGTACGAGCAGTACTTC. This codes for CASSRNRVPVGYEQYF.

The chain has TRBV3-1 (or the pseudogene TRBV3-2) and TRBJ1-2; TRBD1 matches at 10 bases. Germline V gene data show CDR1 as LGHDT and CDR2 as YNNKEL (reference sequence). This CDR3 has 15 residues. V lost 4 bases and J lost 5; bases outside the gene matches: 7. CDR3 in amino acids: CASSLLTGGSYGYTF. CDR3 DNA: TGTGCCAGCAGCCTCCTGACAGGGGGCTCTTATGGCTACACCTTC.

The chain employs TRBV3-1 (or the pseudogene TRBV3-2) and TRBJ2-2, with D hard to call. Germline V CDR1 and CDR2: LGHDT, YNNKEL (reference sequence). V was pared by 6 bases and J by 1 base, with 9 bases between. There are 14 residues in the CDR3. The CDR3 here is CASRELGNTGELFF. CDR3 DNA sequence: TGTGCCAGCAGGGAGTTAGGGAACACCGGGGAGCTGTTTTTT.

The chain employs TRBV7-8 and TRBJ2-7, with D possibly matching TRBD1 (7 bases). Germline-derived CDR1 and CDR2 are SGHVS and FQNEAQ. V lost 6 bases and J 3 bases, leaving 18 bases between the germline ends. The CDR3 extends over 15 amino acids. This CDR3 is CASSSDRRVSYEQYF. The CDR3 DNA reads TGTGCCAGCAGTTCGGACAGGAGGGTAAGCTACGAGCAGTACTTC.

The chain joins TRBV27 to TRBJ1-4; 8 bases agree with TRBD1. This CDR3 comprises 15 residues. Germline CDR1 and CDR2: MNHEY and SMNVEV (reference sequence). The V and J ends lost 6 bases and 10 bases, in that order; junction bases with no gene match: 13. CDR3 sequence (DNA): TGTGCCAGCAGCACAATTGGACAGGGACAAGTAAAACTGTTTTTT. Residues: CASSTIGQGQVKLFF.

The V call is TRBV3-1 (or the pseudogene TRBV3-2), the J call TRBJ1-2, with a weak D call TRBD1 (5 bases). The CDR3 is made up of 13 amino acids. Trimming shortened V by 4 bases and J by 6 bases, and 12 bases separated the two germline ends. CDR1 LGHDT and CDR2 YNNKEL come from the germline V gene (reference sequence). CDR3 in DNA: TGTGCCAGCAGCCTCCTGACAGCAGATGGCTACACCTTC. Protein sequence: CASSLLTADGYTF.

The table lists this clone with a count of one. This CDR3 reads CASSEWGGLTDTQYF. The CDR3 nucleotides read TGTGCCAGCAGTGAATGGGGGGGACTCACAGATACGCAGTATTTT. The genes are TRBV6-1 and TRBJ2-3, with TRBD2 matching 7 bases. The CDR3 is 15 residues long. Germline V lookup: CDR1 MNHNS, CDR2 SASEGT. V was clipped by 2 bases and J by 2 bases; unmatched bases: 4.

The chain uses TRBV28 and TRBJ1-2; D gene uncertain. Germline loops: CDR1 MDHEN, CDR2 SYDVKM. The CDR3 contains 14 residues. V shed 7 bases and J shed 4 bases, with 16 bases lying between them. CDR3 residues: CASNFYGQAYGYTF. CDR3 DNA: TGTGCCAGCAATTTTTATGGGCAGGCCTATGGCTACACCTTC.

This clone was counted once. For the CDR3, the DNA is TGTGCCAGCAGTACGACAGGCGCCAGAGCCTACGAGCAGTACTTC. Amino acid sequence: CASSTTGARAYEQYF. This chain uses TRBV28 with TRBJ2-7, with D possibly being TRBD1 (6 bases). The germline gives CDR1 MDHEN, CDR2 SYDVKM. V dropped 5 bases and J dropped 2 bases, with 16 bases sitting between them. CDR3 length: 15 amino acids.

The chain recombines TRBV6-6 with TRBJ2-1, with a weak D call TRBD2 (7 bases). This CDR3 is built from 17 residues. Per the germline V gene, CDR1 is MNHNY and CDR2 is SVGAGI (reference sequence). Trimming removed 6 bases from V and 0 bases from J, with 18 bases in between. The CDR3 region is CASSRVWGGSSYNEQFF. The CDR3 DNA follows: TGTGCCAGCAGCCGAGTTTGGGGGGGCAGCTCCTACAATGAGCAGTTCTTC.

This chain connects TRBV24-1 to TRBJ2-6, with D uncertain. The V and J ends lost 1 base and 4 bases respectively, with 22 bases between them. The CDR3 runs to 20 residues. The germline V gene encodes CDR1 KGHDR and CDR2 SFDVKD. The CDR3 nucleotides read TGTGCCACCAGTGATTTAAGGTCGTTTCACAGCTATCTGGGGGCCAACGTCCTGACTTTC. Protein product: CATSDLRSFHSYLGANVLTF.

The chain uses TRBV27 and TRBJ2-7; perhaps TRBD1 as D (5 bases). CDR3 length equals 17 residues. Germline V gene sequence: CDR1 MNHEY, CDR2 SMNVEV (reference sequence). V dropped 0 bases and J dropped 3 bases, with 18 bases sitting between them. The CDR3 coding sequence is TGTGCCAGCAGTTTATCCCCGACAGAAAGGGGTTACTACGAGCAGTACTTC. It is translated as CASSLSPTERGYYEQYF.

The gene calls are TRBV7-9 and TRBJ2-7, with a weak D call TRBD2 (6 bases). Trimming shortened V by 6 bases and J by 6 bases, and 21 bases separated the two germline ends. CDR3 length: 15 residues. Germline-derived CDR1 and CDR2 are SEHNR and FQNEAQ (reference sequence). CDR3 DNA: TGTGCCAGCAGACCAGTTCTAGCGCCTGGGGGCGAGCAGTACTTC. Protein: CASRPVLAPGGEQYF.

The chain couples TRBV5-5 to TRBJ2-1, with 14 bases aligning to TRBD2. The ends lost 4 bases at V and 3 bases at J; junction bases unmatched: 9. CDR3 length equals 18 residues. Germline V gene data show CDR1 as SGHKS and CDR2 as YYEKEE (reference sequence). The chain's CDR3 is CASSEGLAGERYYNEQFF. The CDR3 nucleotides are TGTGCCAGCAGCGAGGGACTAGCGGGGGAAAGGTACTACAATGAGCAGTTCTTC.

V is TRBV10-3 and J is TRBJ2-1; 7 bases agree with TRBD1. This CDR3 is built from 16 residues. The ends lost 3 bases at V and 3 bases at J; junction bases unmatched: 8. Germline CDR1 reads ENHRY; CDR2 reads SYGVKD. CDR3 region: CAISDRGGEFYNEQFF. DNA for the CDR3: TGTGCCATCAGTGATAGAGGGGGCGAATTCTACAATGAGCAGTTCTTC.

In this sample, this clone turned up a few times. The chain employs TRBV7-8 and TRBJ2-7, with D perhaps matching TRBD1 (5 bases). The CDR3 consists of 12 residues. Germline V gene data show CDR1 as SGHVS and CDR2 as FQNEAQ. Deletions cut 8 bases from V and 2 bases from J, with 10 bases between. CDR3 bases: TGTGCCAGCTGCCCAGGGACCTACGAGCAGTACTTC. This codes for CASCPGTYEQYF.

The chain couples TRBV7-9 to TRBJ2-3; D remains ambiguous. Germline loops: CDR1 SEHNR, CDR2 FQNEAQ (reference sequence). The V end was cut by 5 bases, the J end by 1 base, with 16 bases between. This CDR3 comprises 16 residues. The CDR3 protein is CASSTPRRGGTDTQYF. CDR3 DNA sequence: TGTGCCAGCAGCACCCCCCGAAGAGGAGGCACAGATACGCAGTATTTT.

This chain joins TRBV3-1 (or the pseudogene TRBV3-2) and TRBJ1-1; TRBD1 matches at 8 bases. The germline V gene encodes CDR1 LGHDT and CDR2 YNNKEL (reference sequence). The CDR3 has 13 residues. The trim removed 7 bases at V and 4 bases at J, leaving 5 bases unmatched. CDR3 sequence (DNA): TGTGCCAGCATCTTGACAGGGGTCACTGAAGCTTTCTTT. Translation gives CASILTGVTEAFF.

V is TRBV7-3 and J is TRBJ2-2; 7 positions match TRBD1. With 4 bases clipped from V and 6 bases from J, the junction kept 11 bases outside the gene matches. The CDR3 runs to 16 residues. Germline values: CDR1 SGHTA, CDR2 FQGTGA. CDR3 nucleotides: TGTGCCAGCAGCTCCAGGGACAGCTTAAAGGCCGGGGAGCTGTTTTTT. Translation gives CASSSRDSLKAGELFF. The variable domain in full, completed from reference TRBV7-3 and TRBJ2-2, reads GAGVSQTPSNKVTEKGKYVELRCDPISGHTALYWYRQSLGQGPEFLIYFQGTGAADDSGLPNDRFFAVRPEGSVSTLKIQRTERGDSAVYLCASSSRDSLKAGELFFGEGSRLTVL.

The chain is built from TRBV10-3 and TRBJ2-7, with D uncertain. Germline CDR1 ENHRY, CDR2 SYGVKD. The CDR3 runs 12 residues. Deletions cut 5 bases from V and 1 base from J, with 6 bases between. Written as DNA, the CDR3 is TGTGCCATCAGTTCCCTGTCCTACGAGCAGTACTTC. Translated: CAISSLSYEQYF.

The rearrangement links TRBV28 to TRBJ2-1; 12 bases align to TRBD2. The CDR3 covers 16 residues. V trimming: 5 bases; J trimming: 5 bases; junction bases outside the gene matches: 7. Germline assignment: CDR1 MDHEN and CDR2 SYDVKM. The CDR3 coding sequence is TGTGCCAGCAGTCGCCCCAGACTAGCGGGAGACAATGAGCAGTTCTTC. It codes for CASSRPRLAGDNEQFF.

The rearrangement links TRBV5-1 to TRBJ2-2, with 7 bases fitting TRBD2. The trim removed 0 bases at V and 7 bases at J, leaving 12 bases unmatched. CDR1 is SGHRS and CDR2 is YFSETQ in the germline V gene. This CDR3 region has 17 residues. CDR3 nucleotide sequence: TGCGCCAGCAGCTTGGCCGCAACGGGAGGCCAGTACGGGGAGCTGTTTTTT. Residues: CASSLAATGGQYGELFF.

This rearrangement joins TRBV24-1 to TRBJ2-2; 9 bases line up with TRBD1. Trimming took 3 bases from V and 7 from J; bases not matched to a gene: 8. Germline V gene sequence: CDR1 KGHDR, CDR2 SFDVKD. This CDR3 region has 16 residues. The CDR3 DNA reads TGTGCCACCAGTGATCCCGGGACAGGGCGAGACGGGGAGCTGTTTTTT. As protein: CATSDPGTGRDGELFF.

The chain recombines TRBV28 with TRBJ1-1; 7 nucleotides agree with TRBD1. The trim removed 6 bases at V and 1 base at J, leaving 8 bases unmatched. The CDR3 is 15 amino acids. Germline CDR1 reads MDHEN; CDR2 reads SYDVKM. The CDR3 bases are TGTGCCAGCAGGCTACAGGGGACGGGGAACACTGAAGCTTTCTTT. Translation gives CASRLQGTGNTEAFF.

The chain is built from TRBV27 and TRBJ2-5; 7 nucleotides agree with TRBD1. With 6 bases clipped from V and 0 bases from J, the junction kept 10 bases outside the gene matches. Germline-derived CDR1 and CDR2 are MNHEY and SMNVEV (reference sequence). The CDR3 sequence is 16 residues long. The chain's CDR3 is CASRDPSTGNQETQYF. DNA of the CDR3: TGTGCCAGCAGAGATCCATCGACAGGGAACCAAGAGACCCAGTACTTC.

The chain recombines TRBV5-6 with TRBJ2-7; 9 bases agree with TRBD1. After removal of 0 bases from V and 3 bases from J, the junction contained 10 bases not matched to a gene. This CDR3 region has 17 residues. The germline CDR1 and CDR2 sequences are SGHDT and YYEEEE. CDR3 sequence: CASSLGHTGTGRYEQYF. The CDR3 bases are TGTGCCAGCAGCTTGGGACATACCGGGACAGGGCGCTACGAGCAGTACTTC.